Below, 30 T cell receptor beta chains from the same sample are listed, as sequenced in a study of T-cell reconstitution after alpha-beta-depleted transplantation in children. Unique molecular identifiers were used to barcode this TCRbeta library. TCRdb analysed the PCR reads with MiXCR anew, one entry per CDR3 protein. The sample contains about 980,000 distinct CDR3 sequences, about 29% of which appear only once. The sequencing here drew on PBMCs, mostly from graft donor cells, taken 360 days after TCRalphabeta/CD19-depleted stem cell transplant. Receptors originate from a boy younger than two who had a stem cell transplant for SCID, so the T cells may come from the graft donor.

There are a few counts of this clonotype. The chain links TRBV24-1 to TRBJ2-7, with unresolved D. Germline values: CDR1 KGHDR, CDR2 SFDVKD. The ends were cut back, 0 bases at V and 0 bases at J, with 11 bases in the middle. The CDR3 runs 16 residues. The DNA of the CDR3 is TGTGCCACCAGTGATTTGGGGGTGGAGTGCTCCTACGAGCAGTACTTC. Its protein is CATSDLGVECSYEQYF.

This clonotype was seen more than once but under ten times. This chain joins TRBV5-6 and TRBJ2-7; maybe TRBD2 (6 bases). Germline lookup yields CDR1 SGHDT and CDR2 YYEEEE. The V and J ends lost 2 bases and 4 bases respectively, with 13 bases between them. The CDR3 runs to 14 residues. DNA of the CDR3: TGTGCCAGCAGCTTTCTAGCGCCAATTTACGAGCAGTACTTC. This translates into CASSFLAPIYEQYF.

This clonotype showed up just a few times. V usage is TRBV3-1 and J usage is TRBJ2-2; perhaps TRBD2 as D (5 bases). Trimming cost V 1 base and J 6 bases, with 9 bases left between them. The germline V gene encodes CDR1 LGHDT and CDR2 YNNKEL (reference sequence). The CDR3 spans 14 residues. As DNA, the CDR3 is TGTGCCAGCAGCCAAGCTAGCCTGTCCGGGGAGCTGTTTTTT. Translated: CASSQASLSGELFF.

There are a few counts of this clonotype. The gene calls are TRBV9 and TRBJ2-3; no definite D call. V lost 4 bases and J lost 1, with 16 bases in between. The CDR3 covers 16 residues. The germline V gene has CDR1 SGDLS and CDR2 YYNGEE. As DNA, the CDR3 is TGTGCCAGCAGCCGGGCGGTCTGGGTGGGCACAGATACGCAGTATTTT. Residues: CASSRAVWVGTDTQYF.

This chain joins TRBV20-1 and TRBJ2-1; the match to TRBD2 covers 12 bases. J lost 4 bases, V lost 4 bases, and 2 bases had no gene match. This CDR3 comprises 14 residues. Germline V gene data show CDR1 as DFQATT and CDR2 as SNEGSKA (reference sequence). The CDR3 sequence is CSAILAGGYNEQFF. The CDR3 region has the DNA TGCAGTGCTATACTAGCGGGGGGTTACAATGAGCAGTTCTTC.

This clonotype was recorded a few times. V gene TRBV6-5 combines with J gene TRBJ2-7; possibly TRBD2 for D (5 bases). V shed 6 bases and J shed 6 bases, with 12 bases lying between them. CDR1 is MNHEY, CDR2 SVGAGI, per germline. The CDR3 contains 12 residues. The CDR3, as DNA: TGTGCCAGCAGGGAGGTTCTCGGCGAGCAGTACTTC. Its protein is CASREVLGEQYF.

This chain links TRBV5-1 with TRBJ2-5; D is possibly TRBD2 (6 bases). The CDR3 runs 14 residues. Trimming removed 4 bases at V and 1 base at J, with 11 bases between. The germline gives CDR1 SGHRS, CDR2 YFSETQ. This CDR3 reads CASSGRDFQETQYF. CDR3 in DNA: TGCGCCAGCAGCGGCCGGGACTTCCAAGAGACCCAGTACTTC. The full variable domain, completed using reference TRBV5-1 and TRBJ2-5, is KAGVTQTPRYLIKTRGQQVTLSCSPISGHRSVSWYQQTPGQGLQFLFEYFSETQRNKGNFPGRFSGRQFSNSRSEMNVSTLELGDSALYLCASSGRDFQETQYFGPGTRLLVL.

Only a few counts were recorded for this clonotype. The genes are TRBV4-2 and TRBJ1-2; TRBD1 aligns across 8 bases. This CDR3 contains 16 residues. V shed 3 bases, J shed 4 bases, and the junction held 10 bases outside the gene matches. Germline V gene lookup returns CDR1 LGHNA and CDR2 YNFKEQ. CDR3 sequence (DNA): TGTGCCAGCAGCCACGCAGGGAAACAGGGGGTCTATGGCTACACCTTC. Amino acids: CASSHAGKQGVYGYTF.

This clonotype was seen only a few times. This chain uses TRBV12-3 or TRBV12-4 with TRBJ1-1; D not certain. CDR3 length: 13 residues. V lost 5 bases to trimming and J lost 1 base, with 8 bases between them. The CDR3 spells CASSTLGNTEAFF. CDR3 DNA sequence: TGTGCCAGCAGTACCCTTGGGAACACTGAAGCTTTCTTT.

This clonotype was seen only a few times. This chain uses TRBV5-5 with TRBJ2-5; D is perhaps TRBD1 or TRBD2 (5 bases each). Looked up from germline, CDR1 is SGHKS and CDR2 is YYEKEE (reference sequence). V was cut by 4 bases and J by 9 bases, with 22 bases left in between. CDR3 length: 15 amino acids. The CDR3 coding sequence is TGTGCCAGCAGCCGGACCTCGGGGCCCTCTCGGGCCCAGTACTTC. Amino acids: CASSRTSGPSRAQYF.

The sample holds a few counts of this clonotype. The genes are TRBV9 and TRBJ1-5, with D unclear. Germline V gene sequence: CDR1 SGDLS, CDR2 YYNGEE. CDR3 length: 17 residues. Trimming removed 4 bases at V and 2 bases at J, with 19 bases between. CDR3: CASSPRKGKGGNQPQHF. CDR3 nucleotides: TGTGCCAGCAGCCCGCGGAAGGGAAAAGGTGGCAATCAGCCCCAGCATTTT.

In its sample, this clonotype was seen a few times. The gene calls are TRBV5-1 and TRBJ2-7; the D call may be TRBD1 or TRBD2 (6 bases each). CDR1 and CDR2 from the germline V gene are SGHRS and YFSETQ. Trimming removed 4 bases at V and 6 bases at J, with 11 bases between. The CDR3 totals 12 residues. The CDR3 reads CASSQQGGEQYF. DNA of the CDR3: TGCGCCAGCAGCCAACAGGGAGGCGAGCAGTACTTC.

CDR3 coding DNA: TGTGCCAGCAGTTTGGACAGGTCATACTATGGCTACACCTTC. Amino acid sequence: CASSLDRSYYGYTF. This chain joins TRBV6-5 and TRBJ1-2; the match to TRBD1 covers 7 bases. The V gene end was trimmed by 4 bases and the J gene end by 3 bases; junction bases not matched to a gene: 5. The CDR3 is 14 residues long. Germline V gene data show CDR1 as MNHEY and CDR2 as SVGAGI.

This clonotype has just a few counts. This sequence joins TRBV12-3 or TRBV12-4 and TRBJ2-2; unclear D gene. The CDR3 covers 15 residues. The V gene lost 7 bases and the J gene lost 0 bases, with 12 bases spanning the gap. CDR3 bases: TGTGCCAGCACCAACCTTGGGGCGAACACCGGGGAGCTGTTTTTT. As protein: CASTNLGANTGELFF.

This clonotype was seen repeatedly, ten times or more. The rearrangement uses TRBV6-2 or TRBV6-3 and TRBJ2-1; D uncertain. V lost 6 bases to trimming and J lost 2 bases, with 5 bases between them. The V gene's germline CDR1 is MNHEY and CDR2 SVGEGT. This CDR3 comprises 12 residues. CDR3 loop: CASSGPYNEQFF. DNA for the CDR3: TGTGCCAGCAGCGGGCCCTACAATGAGCAGTTCTTC.

The chain couples TRBV4-1 to TRBJ2-2; D assignment may be TRBD1 or TRBD2 (6 bases each). Trimming shortened V by 0 bases and J by 4 bases, and 18 bases separated the two germline ends. Germline V gene data show CDR1 as MGHRA and CDR2 as YSYEKL. The CDR3 consists of 18 residues. The CDR3 loop is CASSQDSYGGYGTGELFF. DNA of the CDR3: TGCGCCAGCAGCCAAGATTCGTACGGGGGCTACGGCACCGGGGAGCTGTTTTTT.

The gene calls are TRBV27 and TRBJ2-1; D is ambiguous. The CDR3 is made up of 12 amino acids. Germline CDR1 reads MNHEY; CDR2 reads SMNVEV (reference sequence). The V end lost 4 bases, the J end lost 5 bases, and 6 bases lay between the germline ends. CDR3 residues: CASSYTHNEQFF. As DNA, the CDR3 is TGTGCCAGCAGTTATACCCACAATGAGCAGTTCTTC.

This clonotype was observed a few times. The chain recombines TRBV15 with TRBJ2-7; TRBD1 matches 8 bases. The germline gives CDR1 LNHNV, CDR2 YYDKDF (reference sequence). V shed 2 bases, J shed 0 bases, and the junction held 9 bases outside the gene matches. This CDR3 comprises 17 residues. CDR3 sequence: CATSRKGPGQGSYEQYF. CDR3 DNA: TGTGCCACCAGCAGAAAGGGGCCAGGACAGGGCTCCTACGAGCAGTACTTC.

The chain carries TRBV18 and TRBJ1-3; tentatively, D is TRBD1 (5 bases). Trimming took 4 bases from V and 0 from J, leaving 10 bases between them. Germline V gene data show CDR1 as KGHSH and CDR2 as LQKENI. The CDR3 extends over 15 amino acids. The CDR3 sequence: CASSLQGYSGNTIYF. CDR3 DNA sequence: TGTGCCAGCTCACTGCAGGGTTACTCTGGAAACACCATATATTTT. Together with reference TRBV18 and TRBJ1-3, the CDR3 gives the full variable domain: NAGVMQNPRHLVRRRGQEARLRCSPMKGHSHVYWYRQLPEEGLKFMVYLQKENIIDESGMPKERFSAEFPKEGPSILRIQQVVRGDSAAYFCASSLQGYSGNTIYFGEGSWLTVV.

The V and J genes are TRBV10-2 and TRBJ2-7; a possible D gene is TRBD1 (5 bases). Per germline, CDR1 WSHSY and CDR2 SAAADI. The CDR3 loop spans 14 amino acids. V dropped 3 bases and J dropped 3 bases, with 12 bases sitting between them. CDR3 residues: CASSDPKGFYEQYF. CDR3 sequence (DNA): TGCGCCAGCAGTGACCCTAAGGGGTTCTACGAGCAGTACTTC.

This clonotype was seen only a few times. This chain connects TRBV28 to TRBJ2-1, with TRBD1 identical over 8 bases. CDR3 length: 16 residues. In germline, CDR1 is MDHEN, CDR2 SYDVKM. V shed 3 bases, J shed 6 bases, and the junction held 10 bases outside the gene matches. The CDR3 spells CASSFPTGGLLNEQFF. The CDR3 bases are TGTGCCAGCAGTTTCCCTACAGGGGGATTGCTCAATGAGCAGTTCTTC.

Here the CDR3 reads CASSLSRIASGLSSYEQYF. DNA for the CDR3: TGTGCCAGCAGCTTAAGCCGTATTGCCTCCGGGTTGAGCTCCTACGAGCAGTACTTC. The chain carries TRBV11-1 and TRBJ2-7; D is unclear. The CDR3 consists of 19 residues. Germline CDR1 and CDR2: SGHAT and FQDESV (reference sequence). V was clipped by 2 bases and J by 0 bases, with 23 bases between them.

This clonotype appeared a few times. The chain recombines TRBV15 with TRBJ2-2; D is unresolved. The CDR3 covers 14 residues. The germline gives CDR1 LNHNV, CDR2 YYDKDF (reference sequence). V lost 6 bases to trimming and J lost 6 bases, with 14 bases between them. The CDR3 region is CATRESSWAGELFF. CDR3 nucleotides: TGTGCCACCAGGGAGTCGAGTTGGGCCGGGGAGCTGTTTTTT.

This clonotype was observed once. The gene calls are TRBV20-1 and TRBJ2-1, with 13 bases matching TRBD2. Germline V gives CDR1 DFQATT, CDR2 SNEGSKA (reference sequence). With 3 bases clipped from V and 4 bases from J, the junction kept 12 bases outside the gene matches. The CDR3 has 18 amino acids. The CDR3 is CSARGPTSGGPYYNEQFF. As DNA, the CDR3 is TGCAGTGCTAGGGGGCCGACTAGCGGGGGGCCCTATTACAATGAGCAGTTCTTC.

This clonotype was counted only a few times. The chain uses TRBV11-2 and TRBJ2-5, with a weak D call TRBD1 (6 bases). Germline lookup yields CDR1 SGHAT and CDR2 FQNNGV. There are 15 residues in the CDR3. The ends were cut back, 1 base at V and 5 bases at J, with 14 bases in the middle. CDR3 region: CASSLGPRDMETQYF. Written as DNA, the CDR3 is TGTGCCAGCAGCTTAGGGCCCAGGGACATGGAGACCCAGTACTTC.

The CDR3 sequence: CASSPGRGTTNEKLFF. The DNA for the CDR3 is TGCGCCAGCAGCCCGGGGAGAGGGACAACTAATGAAAAACTGTTTTTT. V is TRBV5-1 and J is TRBJ1-4; D is uncertain. The CDR3 runs 16 residues. Trimming cost V 4 bases and J 0 bases, with 13 bases left between them. Germline V gene lookup returns CDR1 SGHRS and CDR2 YFSETQ. Using reference TRBV5-1 and TRBJ1-4 for the parts outside the CDR3, the full variable domain is KAGVTQTPRYLIKTRGQQVTLSCSPISGHRSVSWYQQTPGQGLQFLFEYFSETQRNKGNFPGRFSGRQFSNSRSEMNVSTLELGDSALYLCASSPGRGTTNEKLFFGSGTQLSVL.

V usage is TRBV27 and J usage is TRBJ1-6; a possible D gene is TRBD1 (6 bases). The CDR3 loop spans 18 amino acids. Germline assignment: CDR1 MNHEY and CDR2 SMNVEV (reference sequence). Trimming took 2 bases from V and 4 from J, leaving 18 bases between them. The CDR3 loop reads CASSLGGQGGRYNSPLHF. In nucleotides, the CDR3 is TGTGCCAGCAGTTTAGGGGGTCAAGGGGGACGTTATAATTCACCCCTCCACTTT.

This clonotype was counted a few times. This chain uses TRBV12-3 or TRBV12-4 with TRBJ1-5; no reliable D call. V shed 7 bases and J shed 2 bases, with 9 bases lying between them. The CDR3 contains 13 residues. The CDR3, as DNA: TGTGCCAGCACTCGGAAGGGCAATCAGCCCCAGCATTTT. Translating it yields CASTRKGNQPQHF.

The table lists this clonotype with a few counts. The rearrangement uses TRBV12-3 or TRBV12-4 and TRBJ2-1; TRBD2 matches 8 bases. With 4 bases clipped from V and 6 bases from J, the junction kept 8 bases outside the gene matches. This CDR3 has 15 residues. The CDR3 reads CASSSPGGAPNEQFF. The CDR3 DNA reads TGTGCCAGCAGTTCCCCCGGGGGGGCCCCCAATGAGCAGTTCTTC.

V is TRBV20-1 and J is TRBJ1-5; possibly TRBD1 for D (5 bases). CDR3 length equals 15 residues. The germline V and J ends were trimmed by 3 bases and 7 bases, with 19 bases remaining between them. The germline CDR1 and CDR2 sequences are DFQATT and SNEGSKA (reference sequence). The CDR3: CSARKSGPSGQPQHF. CDR3 nucleotides: TGCAGTGCTAGGAAGTCGGGCCCCTCAGGGCAGCCCCAGCATTTT.